Presented here are 16 T cell receptor beta chains from one specimen sequenced in a study of CD8+ T cells in alopecia areata. Reverse transcribed after extraction, RNA yielded cDNA as the sequencing template. The table came from immunoSEQ multiplex PCR; TCRdb's copy has only in-frame clones and leaves some out. Of 65,000 to 75,000 clones listed, roughly half are singletons. The sequencing here drew on CD8+ T cells sorted from blood, taken at week 0. Receptor source: a human donor with alopecia areata.

The chain uses TRBV9 and TRBJ2-3; D uncertain. CDR1 and CDR2 from the germline V gene are SGDLS and YYNGEE. The CDR3 has 12 residues. The ends were cut back, 4 bases at V and 1 base at J, with 4 bases in the middle. The chain's CDR3 is CASSTGTDTQYF. As DNA, the CDR3 is TGTGCCAGCAGCACAGGCACAGATACGCAGTATTTT. The full variable domain, rest sourced from reference TRBV9 and TRBJ2-3, is DSGVTQTPKHLITATGQRVTLRCSPRSGDLSVYWYQQSLDQGLQFLIQYYNGEERAKGNILERFSAQQFPDLHSELNLSSLELGDSALYFCASSTGTDTQYFGPGTRLTVL.

This clone has at least ten counts. This chain connects TRBV29-1 to TRBJ1-1; the D gene is possibly TRBD1 (5 bases). Trimming took off 5 bases at V and 6 bases at J, with 13 bases between the two ends. The CDR3 extends over 12 amino acids. Germline CDR1 and CDR2: SQVTM and ANQGSEA. The CDR3 DNA is TGCAGCGTTTTTACAGGATTCGCTGAAGCTTTCTTT. Protein product: CSVFTGFAEAFF. The whole variable domain, filled in from reference TRBV29-1 and TRBJ1-1, reads SAVISQKPSRDICQRGTSLTIQCQVDSQVTMMFWYRQQPGQSLTLIATANQGSEATYESGFVIDKFPISRPNLTFSTLTVSNMSPEDSSIYLCSVFTGFAEAFFGQGTRLTVV.

The V gene is TRBV4-1, the J gene TRBJ2-7; perhaps D is TRBD1 or TRBD2 (5 bases each). The CDR3 runs to 13 residues. V lost 4 bases to trimming and J lost 3 bases, with 10 bases between them. The V gene's germline CDR1 is MGHRA and CDR2 YSYEKL. CDR3 coding DNA: TGCGCCAGCAGCCTCCGGGACGGCTACGAGCAGTACTTC. Protein product: CASSLRDGYEQYF.

This clone is a singleton in its sample. The rearrangement links TRBV2 to TRBJ1-2, with 12 bases matching TRBD1. The CDR3 is made up of 20 amino acids. Trimming removed 5 bases from V and 4 bases from J; junction bases left unmatched: 20. The germline gives CDR1 SNHLY, CDR2 FYNNEI. In DNA form, the CDR3 reads TGTGCCAGCAGTTTCGGGACAGGGGGCGCAGAGGCGGAGGAGTTCTATGGCTACACCTTC. Its translation is CASSFGTGGAEAEEFYGYTF.

This CDR3 reads CASSTSGRYEQYF. CDR3 coding DNA: TGCGCCAGCTCTACTAGCGGGAGGTACGAGCAGTACTTC. The chain carries TRBV5-1 and TRBJ2-7; 12 nucleotides agree with TRBD2. J was trimmed by 4 bases and V by 7 bases; bases with no gene match: 3. Germline V lookup: CDR1 SGHRS, CDR2 YFSETQ. This CDR3 has 13 amino acids.

This clone was counted a single time. At one end, the junction sequence differs from germline, possibly due to a read error. This chain joins TRBV29-1 and TRBJ1-2; D is unclear. The CDR3 covers 12 residues. The germline CDR1 and CDR2 sequences are SQVTM and ANQGSEA. The CDR3 coding sequence is TGCAGCGTTGAAGAGGGCGAGGGCCGCCATCCCTTC. Its translation is CSVEEGEGRHPF. The whole variable domain, remainder taken from reference TRBV29-1 and TRBJ1-2, is SAVISQKPSRDICQRGTSLTIQCQVDSQVTMMFWYRQQPGQSLTLIATANQGSEATYESGFVIDKFPISRPNLTFSTLTVSNMSPEDSSIYLCSVEEGEGRHPFGSGTRLTVV.

The gene calls are TRBV14 and TRBJ2-1; 8 nucleotides match TRBD1. The germline V gene encodes CDR1 SGHDN and CDR2 FVKESK. CDR3 length: 15 amino acids. J was trimmed by 8 bases and V by 5 bases; bases with no gene match: 11. CDR3 bases: TGTGCCAGCAGCGCAACAGGGGGTCCCATTGATGAGCAGTTCTTC. As protein: CASSATGGPIDEQFF.

This sequence joins TRBV9 and TRBJ2-2, with D unresolved. The V and J ends lost 3 bases and 1 base respectively, with 16 bases between them. The CDR3 is 17 amino acids. The germline V gene encodes CDR1 SGDLS and CDR2 YYNGEE. CDR3 DNA: TGTGCCAGCAGCGGAATCTACTTGGCGGAGAACACCGGGGAGCTGTTTTTT. It encodes CASSGIYLAENTGELFF.

A few counts support this clone. Other nucleotide sequences in the sample specify the same CDR3. J is TRBJ2-3 and V is TRBV28; TRBD2 agrees at 9 bases. Germline V lookup: CDR1 MDHEN, CDR2 SYDVKM. The CDR3 contains 14 residues. Losses at the gene ends were 3 bases for V and 3 bases for J; bases not matched to a gene: 1. This CDR3 reads CASSFLAGTDTQYF. CDR3 sequence (DNA): TGTGCCAGCAGTTTTCTAGCGGGAACAGATACGCAGTATTTT.

The chain uses TRBV23-1 and TRBJ2-3; tentative D call: TRBD2 (7 bases). TRBV23-1 qualifies as an ORF whose function is uncertain. V lost 7 bases and J lost 8, with 16 bases in between. The CDR3 covers 13 residues. As DNA, the CDR3 is TGCGCCAGCATCACGGGGAGGGGGGTTACGCAGTATTTT. It encodes CASITGRGVTQYF.

The V gene is TRBV29-1, the J gene TRBJ2-2; D is tentatively TRBD1 or TRBD2 (5 bases each). The CDR3 loop spans 13 amino acids. Germline V CDR1 and CDR2: SQVTM, ANQGSEA. With 6 bases removed from V and 7 bases from J, the gap between germline ends came to 15 bases. The CDR3 loop reads CSVFSGANGELFF. Here the CDR3 DNA reads TGCAGCGTCTTCTCCGGGGCGAACGGGGAGCTGTTTTTT.

This clone appeared once. This chain connects TRBV9 to TRBJ2-7; D gene uncertain. CDR3 length: 15 amino acids. The germline gives CDR1 SGDLS, CDR2 YYNGEE. The V and J ends lost 0 bases and 2 bases respectively, with 12 bases between them. CDR3 nucleotides: TGTGCCAGCAGCGTAGTGGTAGATGGGGCCTACGAGCAGTACTTC. As protein: CASSVVVDGAYEQYF.

This clone was seen just once. The gene calls are TRBV27 and TRBJ1-2; D may be TRBD1 (6 bases). Germline CDR1 and CDR2: MNHEY and SMNVEV (reference sequence). The CDR3 sequence is 15 residues long. Trimming took 3 bases from V and 0 from J, leaving 11 bases between them. The CDR3 DNA reads TGTGCCAGCAGTTTGGGGACACCCTCTAACTATGGCTACACCTTC. It codes for CASSLGTPSNYGYTF.

This clone has a handful of counts. This sequence joins TRBV29-1 and TRBJ2-2; 8 bases fit TRBD1. The ends lost 7 bases at V and 0 bases at J; junction bases unmatched: 4. The CDR3 is 14 residues long. Germline values: CDR1 SQVTM, CDR2 ANQGSEA. The CDR3 spells CSALQGANTGELFF. The DNA of the CDR3 is TGCAGCGCCCTACAGGGGGCGAACACCGGGGAGCTGTTTTTT.

V usage is TRBV25-1 and J usage is TRBJ2-7; D possibly matches TRBD1 or TRBD2 (5 bases each). V dropped 4 bases and J dropped 2 bases, with 9 bases sitting between them. Germline assignment: CDR1 MGHDK and CDR2 SYGVNS. The CDR3 is 13 residues long. The CDR3 sequence is CASSAGPAYEQYF. Here the CDR3 DNA reads TGTGCCAGCAGTGCGGGACCTGCCTACGAGCAGTACTTC.

In its sample, this clone was seen a few times. The chain uses TRBV15 and TRBJ2-5; D gene ambiguous. Trimming removed 1 base from V and 2 bases from J, with 8 bases in between. Germline CDR1 LNHNV, CDR2 YYDKDF (reference sequence). The CDR3 spans 14 residues. CDR3 region: CATSRAGIQETQYF. In DNA form, the CDR3 reads TGTGCCACCAGCAGAGCAGGCATACAAGAGACCCAGTACTTC. The full variable domain, its missing parts supplied by reference TRBV15 and TRBJ2-5, is DAMVIQNPRYQVTQFGKPVTLSCSQTLNHNVMYWYQQKSSQAPKLLFHYYDKDFNNEADTPDNFQSRRPNTSFCFLDIRSPGLGDTAMYLCATSRAGIQETQYFGPGTRLLVL.